Listed here are 24 T cell receptor beta chains from one sample, sequenced in a study of response to subunit inactivated influenza vaccine. One entry per CDR3 protein results from TCRdb running MiXCR on the RT-PCR reads. The data show hundreds of thousands of distinct CDR3 sequences, with less than 20% seen just once and about a tenth held by the top ten. This material consisted of PBMCs from blood, taken less than 6 days after vaccination. Receptors were obtained from a man over 45 who received an inactivated influenza vaccine.

This rearrangement joins TRBV20-1 to TRBJ2-2, with 9 bases fitting TRBD1. Germline V gives CDR1 DFQATT, CDR2 SNEGSKA (reference sequence). The CDR3 extends over 16 amino acids. J lost 2 bases, V lost 7 bases, and 11 bases had no gene match. The CDR3 sequence: CSVISWGQGNTGELFF. The DNA for the CDR3 is TGCAGTGTAATCTCATGGGGACAGGGTAACACCGGGGAGCTGTTTTTT.

The gene calls are TRBV6-2 or TRBV6-3 and TRBJ2-3; TRBD2 agrees at 8 bases. In germline, CDR1 is MNHEY, CDR2 SVGEGT. J gave up 3 bases and V 0 bases, and 5 bases lay outside the gene matches. The CDR3 sequence is 16 residues long. The CDR3 protein is CASSYSSSGLTDTQYF. The CDR3 nucleotides are TGTGCCAGCAGTTACTCTTCTAGCGGGTTGACAGATACGCAGTATTTT.

This clonotype was seen more than once but under ten times. The rearrangement uses TRBV7-2 and TRBJ2-7; the D is unclear. Germline V gives CDR1 SGHTA, CDR2 FQGNSA. V was pared by 6 bases and J by 0 bases, with 12 bases between. This CDR3 comprises 14 residues. The CDR3 nucleotides read TGTGCCAGCAGGCTAGAGCCCGACTCCTACGAGCAGTACTTC. Translation gives CASRLEPDSYEQYF. The whole variable domain, remainder taken from reference TRBV7-2 and TRBJ2-7, is GAGVSQSPSNKVTEKGKDVELRCDPISGHTALYWYRQSLGQGLEFLIYFQGNSAPDKSGLPSDRFSAERTGGSVSTLTIQRTQQEDSAVYLCASRLEPDSYEQYFGPGTRLTVT.

This clonotype appeared many times. The V and J genes are TRBV6-5 and TRBJ1-1, with D uncertain. Trimming pared 2 bases from V and 4 bases from J, leaving 8 bases between. Germline CDR1 is MNHEY and CDR2 is SVGAGI. The CDR3 is 13 residues long. The CDR3 nucleotides read TGTGCCAGCAGTTACCCCGGTGGCACTGAAGCTTTCTTT. This codes for CASSYPGGTEAFF.

V is TRBV7-2 and J is TRBJ1-6; D uncertain. The CDR3 loop spans 17 amino acids. Germline V lookup: CDR1 SGHTA, CDR2 FQGNSA. V was shortened by 5 bases and J by 8 bases, with 22 bases between the two germline ends. This chain's CDR3 is CASSPPLPGSLDSPLHF. The CDR3 bases are TGTGCCAGCAGCCCCCCCCTGCCGGGGTCCTTGGATTCACCCCTCCACTTT.

This clonotype was seen a few times. CDR3 bases: TGTGCCAGCAGCCGCAACCCCTCGACACGGGGGCCGAACACTGAAGCTTTCTTT. Its translation: CASSRNPSTRGPNTEAFF. This chain connects TRBV11-1 to TRBJ1-1; a possible D gene is TRBD1 (6 bases). The germline V gene has CDR1 SGHAT and CDR2 FQDESV (reference sequence). The CDR3 sequence is 18 residues long. V lost 5 bases and J 1 base, leaving 23 bases between the germline ends.

This clonotype was detected ten times or more. The chain combines TRBV2 with TRBJ2-2, with D unresolved. The CDR3 consists of 15 residues. V shed 5 bases and J shed 2 bases, with 12 bases lying between them. The germline CDR1 and CDR2 sequences are SNHLY and FYNNEI. The chain's CDR3 is CASSRPSANTGELFF. DNA of the CDR3: TGTGCCAGCAGTCGACCTAGTGCCAACACCGGGGAGCTGTTTTTT.

The V call is TRBV5-1, the J call TRBJ2-3; D assignment may be TRBD1 or TRBD2 (5 bases each). Germline lookup yields CDR1 SGHRS and CDR2 YFSETQ. Between the trimmed V and J ends, which lost 2 bases and 5 bases, there was a span of 18 bases. The CDR3 loop spans 16 amino acids. CDR3 bases: TGCGCCAGCAGCTTCAGCTCTAGGGGAGTAGGAGATACGCAGTATTTT. As protein: CASSFSSRGVGDTQYF.

This clonotype came up a few times. The rearrangement uses TRBV5-1 and TRBJ2-5; 7 positions agree with TRBD1. Germline V gene data show CDR1 as SGHRS and CDR2 as YFSETQ. The CDR3 totals 16 residues. Unmatched junction bases numbered 8, after V lost 2 bases and J lost 1 base. Here the CDR3 DNA reads TGCGCCAGCAGCTTAAGTGAAGGGGGCCCCCAAGAGACCCAGTACTTC. It translates to CASSLSEGGPQETQYF.

This clonotype was seen only a few times. The chain has TRBV20-1 and TRBJ1-5; D possibly corresponds to TRBD1 (6 bases). The length of the CDR3 is 16 residues. Looked up from germline, CDR1 is DFQATT and CDR2 is SNEGSKA (reference sequence). Trimming removed 3 bases from V and 3 bases from J, with 18 bases in between. CDR3 in amino acids: CSASGGNPGANQPQHF. The CDR3 DNA is TGCAGTGCTAGTGGGGGGAATCCAGGGGCCAATCAGCCCCAGCATTTT.

This chain links TRBV20-1 with TRBJ2-3; D unresolved. Germline CDR1 DFQATT, CDR2 SNEGSKA (reference sequence). The CDR3 extends over 14 amino acids. Trimming took off 2 bases at V and 0 bases at J, with 9 bases between the two ends. The CDR3 loop is CSARRVTSTDTQYF. In DNA form, the CDR3 reads TGCAGTGCTAGAAGGGTTACTAGCACAGATACGCAGTATTTT.

The V call is TRBV5-1, the J call TRBJ1-1; D is possibly TRBD1 (6 bases). V lost 3 bases to trimming and J lost 1 base, with 13 bases between them. The CDR3 has 15 amino acids. Germline V gives CDR1 SGHRS, CDR2 YFSETQ. This CDR3 reads CASSSRQEANTEAFF. DNA of the CDR3: TGCGCCAGCAGCTCTCGACAGGAAGCGAACACTGAAGCTTTCTTT.

This clonotype has a handful of counts. The J gene is TRBJ2-2, the V gene TRBV6-2 or TRBV6-3; D gene ambiguous. The germline gives CDR1 MNHEY, CDR2 SVGEGT. The CDR3 extends over 13 amino acids. Trimming took 2 bases from V and 4 from J, leaving 5 bases between them. CDR3 residues: CASSYRVTGELFF. CDR3 sequence (DNA): TGTGCCAGCAGTTACCGTGTCACCGGGGAGCTGTTTTTT.

The chain recombines TRBV6-2 or TRBV6-3 with TRBJ2-1; no definite D call. V was cut by 5 bases and J by 9 bases, with 11 bases left in between. The CDR3 spans 12 residues. Germline lookup yields CDR1 MNHEY and CDR2 SVGEGT. Here the CDR3 DNA reads TGTGCCAGCAGTACTCTCTCGGGTGAGCAGTTCTTC. Amino acids: CASSTLSGEQFF.

This clonotype was recorded at least ten times. The rearrangement uses TRBV9 and TRBJ2-1; D perhaps matches TRBD1 (5 bases). Per germline, CDR1 SGDLS and CDR2 YYNGEE. V gave up 0 bases and J gave up 2 bases, with 12 bases separating them. This CDR3 contains 16 residues. CDR3 residues: CASSVAALGAYNEQFF. CDR3 DNA sequence: TGTGCCAGCAGCGTAGCCGCCTTAGGGGCCTACAATGAGCAGTTCTTC.

This clonotype was observed a handful of times. The chain uses TRBV7-2 and TRBJ2-7; D gene uncertain. There are 13 residues in the CDR3. Trimming took off 3 bases at V and 6 bases at J, with 12 bases between the two ends. Germline CDR1 reads SGHTA; CDR2 reads FQGNSA. The CDR3 protein is CASSFGPLREQYF. The CDR3 DNA is TGTGCCAGCAGCTTCGGGCCACTACGCGAGCAGTACTTC.

In its sample, this clonotype was seen a few times. The chain joins TRBV12-3 or TRBV12-4 to TRBJ1-1; D not certain. This CDR3 is built from 13 residues. With 1 base removed from V and 11 bases from J, the gap between germline ends came to 14 bases. The DNA for the CDR3 is TGTGCCAGCAGTTTAGGTCCCCGTAGAGAGGCTTTCTTT. This translates into CASSLGPRREAFF.

The CDR3 is CASSSFLRQGASEQYF. DNA for the CDR3: TGTGCCAGCAGTTCCTTTCTCCGACAGGGGGCGTCCGAGCAGTACTTC. V is TRBV28 and J is TRBJ2-7, with 10 bases fitting TRBD1. V dropped 4 bases and J dropped 6; count of bases not matched to a gene: 12. This CDR3 has 16 residues. Germline values: CDR1 MDHEN, CDR2 SYDVKM.

This clonotype showed up many times. The chain uses TRBV13 and TRBJ2-2; 12 nucleotides align to TRBD2. Trimming took 5 bases from V and 3 from J; bases not matched to a gene: 1. The CDR3 has 15 residues. Germline V lookup: CDR1 PRHDT, CDR2 FYEKMQ (reference sequence). This chain's CDR3 is CASSTSGRHTGELFF. The CDR3, as DNA: TGTGCCAGCAGCACTAGCGGGAGGCACACCGGGGAGCTGTTTTTT.

CDR3 sequence reads: CASSMRRNSNQPQHF. The CDR3 nucleotides are TGTGCCAGTAGTATGCGAAGGAATAGCAATCAGCCCCAGCATTTT. The chain is built from TRBV19 and TRBJ1-5; D is undetermined. The CDR3 runs to 15 residues. Germline CDR1 LNHDA, CDR2 SQIVND (reference sequence). V lost 3 bases and J lost 0, with 9 bases in between.

The chain is built from TRBV12-3 or TRBV12-4 and TRBJ2-5, with 14 bases identical to TRBD2. V lost 5 bases and J lost 5; bases outside the gene matches: 7. The CDR3 has 16 amino acids. DNA of the CDR3: TGTGCCAGCAGTCTGGGACTAGCGGGGGTACGGGAGACCCAGTACTTC. This gives the protein CASSLGLAGVRETQYF.

This clonotype was seen a few times. The V gene is TRBV12-3 or TRBV12-4, the J gene TRBJ1-1, with TRBD1 identical over 9 bases. The CDR3 is made up of 13 amino acids. Trimming cost V 6 bases and J 10 bases; bases outside gene matches: 9. The DNA for the CDR3 is TGTGCCAGCAGCTTCGGGACAGGGTCAACAGCTTTCTTT. This gives the protein CASSFGTGSTAFF.

This chain joins TRBV20-1 and TRBJ2-3; TRBD2 might be the D (6 bases). CDR1 and CDR2 (germline): DFQATT, SNEGSKA (reference sequence). Deletions cut 1 base from V and 6 bases from J, with 14 bases between. There are 14 residues in the CDR3. CDR3 region: CSARVPGGGDTQYF. For the CDR3, the DNA is TGCAGTGCTAGAGTGCCGGGCGGAGGGGATACGCAGTATTTT.

DNA of the CDR3: TGTGCCAGCGCCGGGACGTCTACCTACGAGCAGTACTTC. This codes for CASAGTSTYEQYF. V gene TRBV7-2 combines with J gene TRBJ2-7, with D possibly called TRBD1 or TRBD2 (5 bases each). The germline CDR1 and CDR2 sequences are SGHTA and FQGNSA. Trimming stripped 8 bases from V and 2 bases from J, with 13 bases between. This CDR3 contains 13 residues. The full variable domain, with the rest looked up from reference TRBV7-2 and TRBJ2-7, is GAGVSQSPSNKVTEKGKDVELRCDPISGHTALYWYRQSLGQGLEFLIYFQGNSAPDKSGLPSDRFSAERTGGSVSTLTIQRTQQEDSAVYLCASAGTSTYEQYFGPGTRLTVT.